This entry describes one T cell receptor (beta chain). Per the original methods: Counts of nucleated cells, estimated from reference gene primer amplification, were obtained. This table comes from immunoSEQ multiplex PCR, and its TCRdb copy is limited to in-frame clones, with some not included. The V and J calls and clone size were taken over from that table, and D and trimming were inferred from the DNA. In the table there are around 150,000 clones, about 88% of which are singletons. The data were obtained in a study of blood T cell repertoires in COVID-19. The V segment lost 9 bases and the J segment 5 bases; nucleotides outside the gene matches: 13. CDR3 length: 15 amino acids. The germline V gene has CDR1 SGHTA and CDR2 FQGNSA.

The source is a woman of 80 years or more with acute or convalescent COVID-19. The V gene is TRBV7-2, the J gene TRBJ2-5; TRBD1 aligns across 9 bases. The source material was peripheral blood. The CDR3 loop is CASREPGQGRETQYF. The CDR3 bases are TGTGCCAGTAGGGAACCGGGACAGGGTCGGGAGACCCAGTACTTC.